These 30 T cell receptor beta chains originate from one sample sequenced in a study of T cell repertoires in ileal Crohn's disease. The time point: inflamed ileum from the surgical specimen. Sequencing used immunoSEQ multiplex PCR; TCRdb keeps in-frame clones, though not all of them. This table holds some 17,000 clones, roughly 76% found once. Sequenced sample: ileal tissue. The receptors come from an adult with Crohn's disease.

The chain carries TRBV6-4 and TRBJ2-1; 10 positions match TRBD2. The V gene's germline CDR1 is MRHNA and CDR2 SNTAGT. After removal of 0 bases from V and 7 bases from J, the junction contained 3 bases not matched to a gene. CDR3 length equals 15 residues. The CDR3 DNA is TGTGCCAGCAGTGACTCAAGCGGGGGGGGGAATGAGCAGTTCTTC. Translated: CASSDSSGGGNEQFF.

The rearrangement links TRBV11-1 to TRBJ2-3, with D possibly being TRBD2 (5 bases). The length of the CDR3 is 15 residues. Germline CDR1 SGHAT, CDR2 FQDESV (reference sequence). Trimming removed 6 bases from V and 4 bases from J, with 17 bases in between. CDR3 loop: CASRKGGREADTQYF. The CDR3 DNA sequence: TGTGCCAGCAGGAAAGGCGGGCGAGAGGCAGATACGCAGTATTTT.

The gene calls are TRBV5-4 and TRBJ1-4; D unclear. The CDR3 contains 12 residues. Germline V lookup: CDR1 SGHNT, CDR2 YYREEE (reference sequence). Trimming cost V 0 bases and J 10 bases, with 7 bases left between them. The CDR3 nucleotides read TGTGCCAGCAGCTTGGACGGAGGAAAACTGTTTTTT. Translating gives CASSLDGGKLFF.

The rearrangement joins TRBV21-1 to TRBJ1-6. TRBV21-1 is deemed a pseudogene. The CDR3 consists of 17 residues. The CDR3 loop is CASIKRGGKDYNSPLHF. The CDR3 DNA reads as TGTGCCAGCATTAAAAGAGGGGGGAAGGATTATAATTCACCCCTCCACTTT.

The chain links TRBV6-1 to TRBJ2-7; D is tentatively TRBD1 or TRBD2 (5 bases each). This CDR3 is built from 13 residues. V was cut by 6 bases and J by 7 bases, with 16 bases left in between. The V gene's germline CDR1 is MNHNS and CDR2 SASEGT. CDR3 protein: CASSGTATREQYF. DNA of the CDR3: TGTGCCAGCAGCGGGACGGCGACTCGGGAGCAGTACTTC.

The J gene is TRBJ2-5, the V gene TRBV10-2, with 8 bases fitting TRBD2. CDR3 length equals 16 residues. V trimming: 0 bases; J trimming: 5 bases; junction bases outside the gene matches: 8. Germline V gene lookup returns CDR1 WSHSY and CDR2 SAAADI. Here the CDR3 reads CASSESRGGRLETQYF. CDR3 in DNA: TGCGCCAGCAGTGAGTCGAGGGGCGGGAGGTTGGAGACCCAGTACTTC.

The J gene is TRBJ2-1, the V gene TRBV10-1, with D uncertain. V lost 2 bases and J 4 bases, leaving 9 bases between the germline ends. From germline, CDR1 is WNHNN and CDR2 SYGVQD (reference sequence). The CDR3 runs 14 residues. The CDR3 is CASSEQASYNEQFF. As DNA, the CDR3 is TGCGCCAGCAGTGAGCAGGCTAGTTACAATGAGCAGTTCTTC.

The chain is built from TRBV5-8 and TRBJ2-1; 9 bases are shared with TRBD2. In germline, CDR1 is SGHTS, CDR2 YDEGEE. This CDR3 is built from 16 residues. Trimming cost V 0 bases and J 9 bases; bases outside gene matches: 10. The CDR3 DNA reads as TGTGCCAGCAGCTTGGTGGGGACTAGCCTATTCGGTGAGCAGTTCTTC. It is translated as CASSLVGTSLFGEQFF. Full variable domain (outside the CDR3, taken from reference TRBV5-8 and TRBJ2-1): EAGVTQSPTHLIKTRGQQATLRCSPISGHTSVYWYQQALGLGLQFLLWYDEGEERNRGNFPPRFSGRQFPNYSSELNVNALELEDSALYLCASSLVGTSLFGEQFFGPGTRLTVL.

The J gene is TRBJ2-7, the V gene TRBV7-2; 11 positions match TRBD2. Per the germline V gene, CDR1 is SGHTA and CDR2 is FQGNSA. The CDR3 runs to 17 residues. The J segment lost 5 bases and the V segment lost 2 bases, leaving 11 bases of the junction unmatched. The CDR3 region has the DNA TGTGCCAGCAGCTTAACGGGTAGCGGGAGGGCCGTGGACGAGCAGTACTTC. Its translation: CASSLTGSGRAVDEQYF.

The chain carries TRBV6-1 and TRBJ2-7, with 8 bases fitting TRBD1. V shed 10 bases and J 4 bases; nucleotides not matched to a gene: 12. The CDR3 runs to 14 residues. Germline CDR1 is MNHNS and CDR2 is SASEGT. The CDR3 DNA sequence: TGTGCCACCAGGACAGGGTTTGGGGATTACGAGCAGTACTTC. This codes for CATRTGFGDYEQYF.

The V call is TRBV5-1, the J call TRBJ1-1, with 8 bases lining up with TRBD1. This CDR3 region has 16 residues. V was pared by 3 bases and J by 3 bases, with 10 bases of the junction left unmatched. Germline CDR1 is SGHRS and CDR2 is YFSETQ. This CDR3 reads CASSYRTGWLDTEAFF. As DNA, the CDR3 is TGCGCCAGCAGCTACCGGACAGGGTGGTTAGACACTGAAGCTTTCTTT.

V usage is TRBV23-1 and J usage is TRBJ1-1, with TRBD1 as a possible D gene (6 bases). TRBV23-1 is flagged as an ORF with uncertain function. Trimming removed 0 bases at V and 3 bases at J, with 11 bases between. The CDR3 sequence is 15 residues long. The CDR3, as DNA: TGCGCCAGCAGTCAATCGCACAGGGATGACACTGAAGCTTTCTTT. Residues: CASSQSHRDDTEAFF.

CDR3 coding DNA: TGTGCCAGCAGTAACAGACAGGGTAACGAGCAGTACTTC. As protein: CASSNRQGNEQYF. The J gene is TRBJ2-7, the V gene TRBV6-5; 7 bases map to TRBD1. V lost 5 bases, J lost 5 bases, and 6 bases stayed unmatched. Germline V gene lookup returns CDR1 MNHEY and CDR2 SVGAGI. The CDR3 is 13 residues long.

The V gene is TRBV4-1, the J gene TRBJ1-2, with a weak D call TRBD1 (5 bases). The germline CDR1 and CDR2 sequences are MGHRA and YSYEKL. CDR3 length: 16 residues. Trimming removed 4 bases from V and 5 bases from J, with 20 bases in between. This CDR3 reads CASSLQPYHRLYGYTF. The CDR3 DNA is TGCGCCAGCAGCCTCCAACCCTACCACAGGCTTTATGGCTACACCTTC.

The rearrangement joins TRBV5-1 to TRBJ1-1; tentative D call: TRBD1 (5 bases). The V and J ends lost 6 bases and 1 base respectively, with 13 bases between them. The CDR3 is 14 residues long. Germline assignment: CDR1 SGHRS and CDR2 YFSETQ. CDR3 region: CASKRDGGNTEAFF. Written as DNA, the CDR3 is TGCGCCAGCAAAAGGGACGGGGGGAACACTGAAGCTTTCTTT.

The rearrangement joins TRBV18 to TRBJ1-2; D gene uncertain. The length of the CDR3 is 15 residues. V was cut by 0 bases and J by 3 bases, with 11 bases left in between. Germline V CDR1 and CDR2: KGHSH, LQKENI. In DNA, the CDR3 is TGTGCCAGCTCACCACCAGGAGGGTTGGACTATGGCTACACCTTC. Encoded protein: CASSPPGGLDYGYTF.

V is TRBV5-1 and J is TRBJ2-5; 9 bases are shared with TRBD2. Germline CDR1 and CDR2: SGHRS and YFSETQ. This CDR3 spans 13 amino acids. The trim removed 4 bases at V and 7 bases at J, leaving 5 bases unmatched. CDR3 coding DNA: TGCGCCAGCAGCCGGACTAGCGAAGGGACCCAGTACTTC. Translated, it gives CASSRTSEGTQYF.

V is TRBV7-8 and J is TRBJ2-1; 8 nucleotides line up with TRBD2. The CDR3 length is 13 residues. CDR1 is SGHVS and CDR2 is FQNEAQ in the germline V gene. V lost 5 bases, J lost 3 bases, and 0 bases stayed unmatched. In DNA form, the CDR3 reads TGTGCCAGCAGCGGGACTAGCTACAATGAGCAGTTCTTC. It specifies CASSGTSYNEQFF.

Concerning this clone itself: The junction shows a germline mismatch at one end, possibly a read error. This chain uses TRBV18 with TRBJ1-2; D perhaps matches TRBD1 (5 bases). Germline loops: CDR1 KGHSH, CDR2 LQKENI. This CDR3 region has 12 residues. The CDR3 DNA is TGTGCCAGCTCTCCACCGAAGGGGGGCTACACCTTC. Protein: CASSPPKGGYTF.

By its share, this clone is medium-sized. The chain carries TRBV6-1 and TRBJ2-1, with D perhaps TRBD2 (6 bases). The CDR3 has 13 amino acids. V was clipped by 7 bases and J by 7 bases, with 14 bases between them. In germline, CDR1 is MNHNS, CDR2 SASEGT. The CDR3 sequence is CASIGTSLNEQFF. The CDR3 bases are TGTGCCAGCATCGGGACTTCCTTAAATGAGCAGTTCTTC.

This clone has only one observation. V is TRBV7-2 and J is TRBJ2-7, with a weak D call TRBD1 (6 bases). This CDR3 is built from 13 residues. The V end lost 5 bases, the J end lost 3 bases, and 11 bases lay between the germline ends. Germline values: CDR1 SGHTA, CDR2 FQGNSA. The CDR3 sequence is CASSRDRNYEQYF. The CDR3 region has the DNA TGTGCCAGCAGCCGTGACAGGAACTACGAGCAGTACTTC.

This sequence joins TRBV6-1 and TRBJ1-5; no definite D call. With 2 bases removed from V and 2 bases from J, the gap between germline ends came to 13 bases. Per the germline V gene, CDR1 is MNHNS and CDR2 is SASEGT. CDR3 length: 16 residues. The CDR3 loop reads CASSEPSQYRNQPQHF. CDR3 DNA: TGTGCCAGCAGTGAACCCTCCCAGTATCGCAATCAGCCCCAGCATTTT.

The chain is built from TRBV18 and TRBJ1-6; TRBD1 is a possible D gene (5 bases). CDR3 length equals 16 residues. The V gene's germline CDR1 is KGHSH and CDR2 LQKENI. Trimming removed 2 bases from V and 7 bases from J, with 15 bases in between. The CDR3 coding sequence is TGTGCCAGCTCACCATCGGGTGCGGGGCGGAATTCACCCCTCCACTTT. Translated: CASSPSGAGRNSPLHF.

The gene calls are TRBV29-1 and TRBJ2-7; TRBD1 or TRBD2 may be the D gene (5 bases each). Germline V gene sequence: CDR1 SQVTM, CDR2 ANQGSEA. The CDR3 has 14 residues. Trimming cost V 2 bases and J 2 bases, with 13 bases left between them. CDR3 in DNA: TGCAGCGTTGAATCGGCCGGGGCGGCCTACGAGCAGTACTTC. This sequence encodes CSVESAGAAYEQYF.

The gene calls are TRBV6-4 and TRBJ2-3, with 7 positions matching TRBD2. J lost 3 bases, V lost 4 bases, and 7 bases had no gene match. The CDR3 has 15 residues. Germline assignment: CDR1 MRHNA and CDR2 SNTAGT. The CDR3 region has the DNA TGTGCCAGCAGTGTAATAGGCGGGAGTACAGATACGCAGTATTTT. As protein: CASSVIGGSTDTQYF.

This clone was found a few times. This chain joins TRBV6-1 and TRBJ2-6, with 8 positions matching TRBD1. V lost 8 bases, J lost 3 bases, and 0 bases stayed unmatched. Germline V gene sequence: CDR1 MNHNS, CDR2 SASEGT. There are 13 residues in the CDR3. CDR3 nucleotide sequence: TGTGCCAGCGGACAGGGTGGGGCCAACGTCCTGACTTTC. This encodes CASGQGGANVLTF.

This clone was seen only a few times. This sequence joins TRBV6-5 and TRBJ2-3; D may match TRBD1 or TRBD2 (6 bases each). Germline V CDR1 and CDR2: MNHEY, SVGAGI. CDR3 length equals 15 residues. V lost 4 bases, J lost 8 bases, and 19 bases lay in between. This CDR3 is CASSSRPGAHSTQYF. DNA for the CDR3: TGTGCCAGCAGTTCCCGTCCGGGGGCCCATAGTACGCAGTATTTT.

This sequence joins TRBV2 and TRBJ2-5; 8 bases agree with TRBD2. Per germline, CDR1 SNHLY and CDR2 FYNNEI. After removal of 7 bases from V and 1 base from J, the junction contained 5 bases not matched to a gene. There are 14 residues in the CDR3. The CDR3 region has the DNA TGTGCCAGCACCAAGGGGACTAGCCAAGAGACCCAGTACTTC. Its translation is CASTKGTSQETQYF. Variable domain in full (rest from reference TRBV2 and TRBJ2-5): EPEVTQTPSHQVTQMGQEVILRCVPISNHLYFYWYRQILGQKVEFLVSFYNNEISEKSEIFDDQFSVERPDGSNFTLKIRSTKLEDSAMYFCASTKGTSQETQYFGPGTRLLVL.

This chain joins TRBV7-2 and TRBJ1-1; D is ambiguous. There are 13 residues in the CDR3. The V end lost 1 base, the J end lost 3 bases, and 6 bases lay between the germline ends. Looked up from germline, CDR1 is SGHTA and CDR2 is FQGNSA. CDR3 nucleotides: TGTGCCAGCAGCTTAGGGTCTGACACTGAAGCTTTCTTT. Translation gives CASSLGSDTEAFF.

V usage is TRBV6-5 and J usage is TRBJ2-6; D unclear. The CDR3 sequence is 15 residues long. The germline V and J ends were trimmed by 6 bases and 0 bases, with 9 bases remaining between them. Germline CDR1 and CDR2: MNHEY and SVGAGI. As DNA, the CDR3 is TGTGCCAGCAGAACCTACAGCTCTGGGGCCAACGTCCTGACTTTC. Protein: CASRTYSSGANVLTF.